A single sample gave rise to the 2 T cell receptor beta chains below, sequenced in a study of T-cell memory formation after mild COVID-19. Using its own MiXCR run on the 5' RACE reads, TCRdb lists one record per CDR3 protein. The sample includes 350,000 to 500,000 distinct CDR3 sequences, 15% to 20% seen only once; the top ten take 20% to 25%. The specimen was PBMCs or a T cell subset sorted from them (not recorded which). The receptor source for this set is a man aged 18 to 29 who had mild COVID-19 (a few samples of this study predate the infection). Cell type and time point are not known.

CDR3 protein: CASSSRQGRSNQPQHF. CDR3 coding DNA: TGTGCCAGTAGTAGTCGACAGGGGCGCAGCAATCAGCCCCAGCATTTT. V usage is TRBV19 and J usage is TRBJ1-5; 8 nucleotides match TRBD1. J was trimmed by 1 base and V by 4 bases; bases with no gene match: 6. Germline CDR1 LNHDA, CDR2 SQIVND (reference sequence). CDR3 length equals 16 residues. Full variable domain (missing parts from reference TRBV19 and TRBJ1-5): DGGITQSPKYLFRKEGQNVTLSCEQNLNHDAMYWYRQDPGQGLRLIYYSQIVNDFQKGDIAEGYSVSREKKESFPLTVTSAQKNPTAFYLCASSSRQGRSNQPQHFGDGTRLSIL.

The chain is built from TRBV5-4 and TRBJ2-5; TRBD1 or TRBD2 may be the D gene (5 bases each). The end of the DNA is better explained by TRBJ2-1, so the J call may be wrong. CDR3 size: 15 residues. CDR1 and CDR2 (germline): SGHNT, YYREEE (reference sequence). The CDR3, as DNA: TGTGCCAGCAGCTTGGCGGGACGGATACAAGAGACCCAGTTCTTC. It specifies CASSLAGRIQETQFF.